The 19 T cell receptor beta chains given below trace back to one sample, sequenced in a study of cytomegalovirus exposure and HLA in healthy donors. The study ran its PCR with 60 Vbeta and 13 Jbeta primers. Sequenced by immunoSEQ multiplex PCR; TCRdb stores in-frame clones only, minus some. The data hold approximately 92,000 clones, with around 77% observed a single time. Sequenced: PBMCs. Every receptor here comes from a man aged 50 to 59 in good health and CMV-seropositive.

V usage is TRBV5-6 and J usage is TRBJ2-7; TRBD2 matches at 8 bases. J gave up 0 bases and V 3 bases, and 14 bases lay outside the gene matches. The CDR3 has 18 amino acids. Germline V gene lookup returns CDR1 SGHDT and CDR2 YYEEEE. CDR3 protein: CASSSGGSSGNPSYEQYF. As DNA, the CDR3 is TGTGCCAGCAGCTCGGGGGGGAGTAGCGGGAACCCCTCCTACGAGCAGTACTTC.

The chain uses TRBV19 and TRBJ2-3; 13 nucleotides align to TRBD2. This CDR3 has 16 amino acids. V dropped 5 bases and J dropped 1; count of bases not matched to a gene: 3. Germline V gene data show CDR1 as LNHDA and CDR2 as SQIVND (reference sequence). The CDR3 sequence: CASSVGTSGGTDTQYF. The DNA for the CDR3 is TGTGCCAGTAGTGTTGGGACTAGCGGGGGCACAGATACGCAGTATTTT.

About this clone itself: Other DNA variants within this sample encode the same CDR3. The genes are TRBV6-5 and TRBJ2-3; the D gene is possibly TRBD2 (6 bases). This CDR3 contains 16 residues. Germline V gives CDR1 MNHEY, CDR2 SVGAGI. V lost 0 bases and J 0 bases, leaving 10 bases between the germline ends. CDR3 nucleotide sequence: TGTGCCAGCAGTTACTCGTCGGGGACTAGCACAGATACGCAGTATTTT. This sequence encodes CASSYSSGTSTDTQYF.

This sequence joins TRBV9 and TRBJ2-1; TRBD2 might be the D (6 bases). The CDR3 sequence is 12 residues long. The V and J ends lost 5 bases and 13 bases respectively, with 16 bases between them. Germline CDR1 reads SGDLS; CDR2 reads YYNGEE. The CDR3: CASRAPGLYQFF. The CDR3 region has the DNA TGTGCCAGCAGGGCGCCGGGACTCTATCAGTTCTTC.

A single count supports this clone. CDR3 nucleotides: TGTGCCAGCCAGAGGGACAGGGGGCCCTCTTGGAATTCACCCCTCCACTTT. Translated: CASQRDRGPSWNSPLHF. The chain employs TRBV5-6 and TRBJ1-6, with 12 bases aligning to TRBD1. The V gene's germline CDR1 is SGHDT and CDR2 YYEEEE. CDR3 length: 17 residues. V shed 7 bases, J shed 7 bases, and the junction held 12 bases outside the gene matches.

The genes are TRBV5-1 and TRBJ2-5, with 8 bases matching TRBD1. This CDR3 has 14 residues. In germline, CDR1 is SGHRS, CDR2 YFSETQ. The V gene end was trimmed by 2 bases and the J gene end by 3 bases; junction bases not matched to a gene: 3. CDR3 sequence (DNA): TGCGCCAGCAGCTTACAGGACAGGGAAGAGACCCAGTACTTC. Encoded protein: CASSLQDREETQYF.

This clone was detected a few times. Here the CDR3 reads CASSQAFQETQYF. In DNA form, the CDR3 reads TGTGCCAGCTCACAGGCGTTCCAAGAGACCCAGTACTTC. The rearrangement uses TRBV27 and TRBJ2-5; D may be TRBD1 (5 bases). The V and J ends lost 8 bases and 1 base respectively, with 11 bases between them. The germline gives CDR1 MNHEY, CDR2 SMNVEV (reference sequence). The CDR3 sequence is 13 residues long.

This clone was detected only a few times. The chain links TRBV4-3 to TRBJ1-1; D gene unclear. V gave up 0 bases and J gave up 1 base, with 15 bases separating them. CDR1 is LGHNA and CDR2 is YSLEER in the germline V gene. This CDR3 has 17 amino acids. The CDR3, as DNA: TGCGCCAGCAGCCAAGATCCCCCCCCGACACAGAACACTGAAGCTTTCTTT. Translation: CASSQDPPPTQNTEAFF.

V is TRBV28 and J is TRBJ2-7, with 7 bases fitting TRBD1. Germline-derived CDR1 and CDR2 are MDHEN and SYDVKM. With V trimmed by 6 bases and J by 5 bases, 16 bases remained unmatched. CDR3 length equals 16 residues. The CDR3 protein is CASSTGTAARRHEQYF. Here the CDR3 DNA reads TGTGCCAGCAGCACCGGGACAGCAGCAAGGCGGCACGAGCAGTACTTC.

The sample holds a few counts of this clone. This chain connects TRBV5-6 to TRBJ1-1; 7 nucleotides agree with TRBD1. CDR3 length: 15 amino acids. V trimming: 3 bases; J trimming: 0 bases; junction bases outside the gene matches: 5. Germline V gene sequence: CDR1 SGHDT, CDR2 YYEEEE. In nucleotides, the CDR3 is TGTGCCAGCAGCTGGGATACAGGGGTGAACACTGAAGCTTTCTTT. Encoded protein: CASSWDTGVNTEAFF. The full variable domain, with the rest looked up from reference TRBV5-6 and TRBJ1-1, is DAGVTQSPTHLIKTRGQQVTLRCSPKSGHDTVSWYQQALGQGPQFIFQYYEEEERQRGNFPDRFSGHQFPNYSSELNVNALLLGDSALYLCASSWDTGVNTEAFFGQGTRLTVV.

V gene TRBV6-5 combines with J gene TRBJ1-1, with a possible D match to TRBD1 (5 bases). The germline V and J ends were trimmed by 5 bases and 4 bases, with 17 bases remaining between them. This CDR3 spans 15 amino acids. Germline lookup yields CDR1 MNHEY and CDR2 SVGAGI. The chain's CDR3 is CASSPSRPRGTEAFF. CDR3 DNA sequence: TGTGCCAGCAGTCCAAGCCGGCCAAGGGGCACTGAAGCTTTCTTT.

About this clone itself: A junction end diverges from the germline sequence, so it may reflect a read error. The chain employs TRBV4-1 and TRBJ1-5; the match to TRBD1 covers 12 bases. This CDR3 is built from 20 residues. The germline V gene has CDR1 MGHRA and CDR2 YSYEKL. Here the CDR3 DNA reads TGCGCCAGCAGCCAGAAGTCCTCCGGGACAGGGGGCGAGGGCAATCAGCCCCAGAATTTT. Protein product: CASSQKSSGTGGEGNQPQNF.

The chain couples TRBV18 to TRBJ1-6; tentative D call: TRBD1 (6 bases). The V gene's germline CDR1 is KGHSH and CDR2 LQKENI. V shed 4 bases and J shed 10 bases, with 11 bases lying between them. There are 13 residues in the CDR3. The CDR3 reads CASSLTGYSPLHF. CDR3 nucleotides: TGTGCCAGCTCACTTACAGGGTACTCACCCCTCCACTTT. Combining the CDR3 with reference TRBV18 and TRBJ1-6 gives the whole variable domain NAGVMQNPRHLVRRRGQEARLRCSPMKGHSHVYWYRQLPEEGLKFMVYLQKENIIDESGMPKERFSAEFPKEGPSILRIQQVVRGDSAAYFCASSLTGYSPLHFGNGTRLTVT.

The rearrangement joins TRBV4-2 to TRBJ1-5, with a tentative D call TRBD1 (5 bases). This CDR3 has 14 residues. V was trimmed by 0 bases and J by 6 bases, leaving 9 bases between them. Germline CDR1 and CDR2: LGHNA and YNFKEQ. CDR3 coding DNA: TGTGCCAGCAGCCAAGATGGGGGGGGTCAGCCCCAGCATTTT. Its protein product is CASSQDGGGQPQHF.

J is TRBJ1-6 and V is TRBV2; D gene uncertain. V lost 3 bases and J lost 0, with 6 bases in between. This CDR3 spans 15 amino acids. Germline CDR1 SNHLY, CDR2 FYNNEI. CDR3 residues: CASSDDSSYNSPLHF. CDR3 nucleotides: TGTGCCAGCAGTGACGATAGCTCCTATAATTCACCCCTCCACTTT.

The CDR3 protein is CASSLRDNQETQYF. CDR3 coding DNA: TGTGCCAGCAGTTTAAGGGACAACCAAGAGACCCAGTACTTC. This chain joins TRBV28 and TRBJ2-5, with a tentative D call TRBD1 (6 bases). The CDR3 is made up of 14 amino acids. V shed 2 bases and J shed 0 bases, with 7 bases lying between them. Germline V lookup: CDR1 MDHEN, CDR2 SYDVKM.

The genes are TRBV7-8 and TRBJ2-2; D unclear. CDR3 size: 16 residues. The ends were cut back, 5 bases at V and 0 bases at J, with 13 bases in the middle. Germline V gene data show CDR1 as SGHVS and CDR2 as FQNEAQ. CDR3 DNA sequence: TGTGCCAGCAGCCCACGGGTCCTCGCGAACACCGGGGAGCTGTTTTTT. This encodes CASSPRVLANTGELFF.

This clone was found a few times. This chain connects TRBV19 to TRBJ2-3; D gene ambiguous. The CDR3 consists of 14 residues. Per germline, CDR1 LNHDA and CDR2 SQIVND (reference sequence). The V gene lost 6 bases and the J gene lost 4 bases, with 14 bases spanning the gap. CDR3 nucleotides: TGTGCCAGTAGCCTCCCTGTAAGCGCAGATACGCAGTATTTT. Translating gives CASSLPVSADTQYF.

This sequence joins TRBV11-2 and TRBJ2-3; unclear D gene. V lost 2 bases, J lost 3 bases, and 3 bases lay in between. This CDR3 spans 12 amino acids. Germline values: CDR1 SGHAT, CDR2 FQNNGV. As DNA, the CDR3 is TGTGCCAGCAGCTTACGGACAGATACGCAGTATTTT. This codes for CASSLRTDTQYF.